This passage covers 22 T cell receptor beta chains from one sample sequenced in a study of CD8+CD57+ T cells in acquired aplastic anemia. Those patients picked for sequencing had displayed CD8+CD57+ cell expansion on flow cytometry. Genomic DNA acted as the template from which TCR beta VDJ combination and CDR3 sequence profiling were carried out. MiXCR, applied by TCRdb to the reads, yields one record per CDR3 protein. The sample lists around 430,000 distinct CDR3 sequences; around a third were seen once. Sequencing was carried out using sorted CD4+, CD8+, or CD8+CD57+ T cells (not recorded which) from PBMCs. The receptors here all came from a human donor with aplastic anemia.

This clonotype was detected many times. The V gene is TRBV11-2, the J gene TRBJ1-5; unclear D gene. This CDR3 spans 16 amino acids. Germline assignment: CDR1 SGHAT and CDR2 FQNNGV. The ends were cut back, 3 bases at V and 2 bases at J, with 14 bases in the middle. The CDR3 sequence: CASSFDPHWGNQPQHF. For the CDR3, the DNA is TGTGCCAGCAGCTTTGATCCCCATTGGGGCAATCAGCCCCAGCATTTT.

The CDR3 here is CASSFRGTGKPQHF. The CDR3 DNA reads TGTGCCAGCAGCTTCCGGGGGACAGGGAAGCCCCAGCATTTT. The V call is TRBV7-2, the J call TRBJ1-5; the match to TRBD1 covers 9 bases. CDR1 and CDR2 (germline): SGHTA, FQGNSA. V shed 3 bases, J shed 8 bases, and the junction held 5 bases outside the gene matches. This CDR3 region has 14 residues.

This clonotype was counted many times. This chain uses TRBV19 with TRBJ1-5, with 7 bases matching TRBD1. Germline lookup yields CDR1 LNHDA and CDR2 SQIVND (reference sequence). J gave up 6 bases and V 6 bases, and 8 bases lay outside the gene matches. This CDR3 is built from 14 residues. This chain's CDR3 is CASSRQGLSQPQHF. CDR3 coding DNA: TGTGCCAGTAGCAGACAGGGACTTTCTCAGCCCCAGCATTTT.

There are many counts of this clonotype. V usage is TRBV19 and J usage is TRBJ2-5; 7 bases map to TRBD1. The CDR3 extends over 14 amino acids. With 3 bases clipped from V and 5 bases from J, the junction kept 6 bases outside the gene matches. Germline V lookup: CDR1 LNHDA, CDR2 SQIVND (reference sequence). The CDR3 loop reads CASSIGGQRETQYF. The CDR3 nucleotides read TGTGCCAGTAGTATTGGGGGACAGAGGGAGACCCAGTACTTC. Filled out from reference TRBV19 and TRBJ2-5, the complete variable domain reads DGGITQSPKYLFRKEGQNVTLSCEQNLNHDAMYWYRQDPGQGLRLIYYSQIVNDFQKGDIAEGYSVSREKKESFPLTVTSAQKNPTAFYLCASSIGGQRETQYFGPGTRLLVL.

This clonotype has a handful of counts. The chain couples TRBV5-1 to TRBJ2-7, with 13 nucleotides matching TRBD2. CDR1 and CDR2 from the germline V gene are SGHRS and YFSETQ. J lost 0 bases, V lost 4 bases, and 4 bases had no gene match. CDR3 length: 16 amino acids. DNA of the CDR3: TGCGCCAGCAGCACGGGACTAGCGGGGAGCTCCTACGAGCAGTACTTC. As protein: CASSTGLAGSSYEQYF.

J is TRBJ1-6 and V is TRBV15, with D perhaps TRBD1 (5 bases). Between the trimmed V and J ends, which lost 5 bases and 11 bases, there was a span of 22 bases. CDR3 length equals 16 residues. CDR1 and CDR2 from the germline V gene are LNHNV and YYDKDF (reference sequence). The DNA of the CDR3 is TGTGCCACCAGCCAAGGGGAAGCACTCACGGGGACACCCCTCCACTTT. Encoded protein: CATSQGEALTGTPLHF.

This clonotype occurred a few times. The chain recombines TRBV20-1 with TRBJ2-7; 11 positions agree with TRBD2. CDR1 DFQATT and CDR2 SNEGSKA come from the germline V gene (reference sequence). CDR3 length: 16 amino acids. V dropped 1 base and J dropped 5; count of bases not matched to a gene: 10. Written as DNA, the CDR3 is TGCAGTGCTAGAGTCCCCAGACTAGCGGGATCCCACGAGCAGTACTTC. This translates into CSARVPRLAGSHEQYF.

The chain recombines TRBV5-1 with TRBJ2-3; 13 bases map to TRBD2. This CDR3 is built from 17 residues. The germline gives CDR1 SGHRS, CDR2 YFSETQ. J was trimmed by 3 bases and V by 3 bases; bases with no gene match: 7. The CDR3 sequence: CASSSRTSGGITDTQYF. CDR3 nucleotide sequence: TGCGCCAGCAGCTCACGGACTAGCGGGGGTATAACAGATACGCAGTATTTT.

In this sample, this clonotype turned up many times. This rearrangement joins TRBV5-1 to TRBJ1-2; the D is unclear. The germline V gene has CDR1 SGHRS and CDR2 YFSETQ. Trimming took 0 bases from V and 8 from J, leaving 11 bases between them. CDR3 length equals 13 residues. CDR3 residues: CASSLVGEEGYTF. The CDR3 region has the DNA TGCGCCAGCAGCTTGGTCGGCGAGGAGGGCTACACCTTC.

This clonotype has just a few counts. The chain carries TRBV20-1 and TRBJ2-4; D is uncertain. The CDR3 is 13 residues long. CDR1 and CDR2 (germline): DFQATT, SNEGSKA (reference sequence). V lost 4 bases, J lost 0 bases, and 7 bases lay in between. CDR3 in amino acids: CSAKQLAKNIQYF. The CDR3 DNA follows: TGCAGTGCTAAACAGCTAGCCAAAAACATTCAGTACTTC.

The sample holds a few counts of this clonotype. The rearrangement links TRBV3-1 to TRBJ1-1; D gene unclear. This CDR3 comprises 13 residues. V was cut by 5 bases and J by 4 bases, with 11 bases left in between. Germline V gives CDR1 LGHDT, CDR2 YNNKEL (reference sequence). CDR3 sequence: CASSSSGVTEAFF. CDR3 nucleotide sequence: TGTGCCAGCAGCTCCTCTGGGGTCACTGAAGCTTTCTTT.

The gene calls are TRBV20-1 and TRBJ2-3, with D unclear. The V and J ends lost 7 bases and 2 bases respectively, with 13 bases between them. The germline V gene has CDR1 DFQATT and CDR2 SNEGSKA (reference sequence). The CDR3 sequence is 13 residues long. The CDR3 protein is CSVSRSNTDTQYF. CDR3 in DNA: TGCAGTGTCAGTAGGAGTAACACAGATACGCAGTATTTT.

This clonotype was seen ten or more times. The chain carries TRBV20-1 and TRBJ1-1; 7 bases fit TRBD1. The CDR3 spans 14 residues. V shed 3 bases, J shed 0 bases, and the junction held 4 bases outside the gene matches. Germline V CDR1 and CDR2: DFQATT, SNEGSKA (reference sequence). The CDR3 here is CSASKGAMNTEAFF. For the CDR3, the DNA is TGCAGTGCTAGTAAGGGGGCGATGAACACTGAAGCTTTCTTT.

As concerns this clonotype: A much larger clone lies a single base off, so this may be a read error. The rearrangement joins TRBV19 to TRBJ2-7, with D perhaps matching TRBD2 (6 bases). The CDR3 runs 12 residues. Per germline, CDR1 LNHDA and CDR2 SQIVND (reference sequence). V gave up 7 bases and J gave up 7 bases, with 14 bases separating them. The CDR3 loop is CASTSGVHEQYF. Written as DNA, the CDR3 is TGTGCCAGTACATCGGGGGTCCATGAGCAGTACTTC.

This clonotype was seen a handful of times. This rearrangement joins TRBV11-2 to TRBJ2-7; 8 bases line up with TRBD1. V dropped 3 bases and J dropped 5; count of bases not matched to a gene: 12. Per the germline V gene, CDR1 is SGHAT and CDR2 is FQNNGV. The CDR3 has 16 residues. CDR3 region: CASSFVGQGTFDEQYF. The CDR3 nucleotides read TGTGCCAGCAGCTTCGTCGGACAGGGAACTTTCGACGAGCAGTACTTC.

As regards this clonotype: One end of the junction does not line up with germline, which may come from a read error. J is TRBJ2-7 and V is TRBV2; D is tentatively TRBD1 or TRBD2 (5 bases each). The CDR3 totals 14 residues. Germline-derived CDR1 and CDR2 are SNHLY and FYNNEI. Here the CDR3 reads CTSSQEVVGREQYF. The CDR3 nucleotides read TGCACCAGCAGCCAAGAAGTTGTGGGACGGGAGCAGTACTTC. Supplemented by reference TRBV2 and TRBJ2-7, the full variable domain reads EPEVTQTPSHQVTQMGQEVILRCVPISNHLYFYWYRQILGQKVEFLVSFYNNEISEKSEIFDDQFSVERPDGSNFTLKIRSTKLEDSAMYFCTSSQEVVGREQYFGPGTRLTVT.

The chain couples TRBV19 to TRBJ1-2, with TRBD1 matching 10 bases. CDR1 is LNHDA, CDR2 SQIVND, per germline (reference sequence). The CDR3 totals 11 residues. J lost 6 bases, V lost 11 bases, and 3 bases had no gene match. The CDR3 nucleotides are TGTGCCGCGACAGGGGGCGATGGCTACACCTTC. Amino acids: CAATGGDGYTF.

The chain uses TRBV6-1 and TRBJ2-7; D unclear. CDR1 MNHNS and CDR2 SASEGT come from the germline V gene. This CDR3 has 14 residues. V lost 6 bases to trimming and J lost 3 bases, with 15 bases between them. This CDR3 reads CASSQGPAIYEQYF. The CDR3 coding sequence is TGTGCCAGCAGCCAAGGACCGGCAATCTACGAGCAGTACTTC.

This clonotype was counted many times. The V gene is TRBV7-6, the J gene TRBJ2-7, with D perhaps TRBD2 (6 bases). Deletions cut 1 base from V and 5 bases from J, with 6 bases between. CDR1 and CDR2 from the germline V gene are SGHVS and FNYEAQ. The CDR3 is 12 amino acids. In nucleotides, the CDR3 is TGTGCCAGCAGCTTAGGGGGGGACGAGCAGTACTTC. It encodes CASSLGGDEQYF.

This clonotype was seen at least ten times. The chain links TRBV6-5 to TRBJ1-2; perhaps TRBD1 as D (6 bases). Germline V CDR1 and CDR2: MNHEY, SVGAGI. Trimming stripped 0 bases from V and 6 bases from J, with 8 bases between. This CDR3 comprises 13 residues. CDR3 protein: CASSYSDRNGYTF. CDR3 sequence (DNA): TGTGCCAGCAGTTACTCGGACAGAAATGGCTACACCTTC.

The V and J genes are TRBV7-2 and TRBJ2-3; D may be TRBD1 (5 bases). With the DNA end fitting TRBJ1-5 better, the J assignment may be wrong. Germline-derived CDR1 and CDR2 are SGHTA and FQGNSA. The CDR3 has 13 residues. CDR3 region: CASSLGTSGGQHF. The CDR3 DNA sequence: TGTGCCAGCAGCTTAGGGACTAGCGGGGGCCAGCATTTT.

CDR3 nucleotides: TGTGCCAGCTCACCTACAGGGGACTATGGCTACACCTTC. Translating gives CASSPTGDYGYTF. This chain connects TRBV18 to TRBJ1-2; 7 bases agree with TRBD1. V lost 3 bases and J lost 3; bases outside the gene matches: 1. CDR1 and CDR2 (germline): KGHSH, LQKENI. The length of the CDR3 is 13 residues.